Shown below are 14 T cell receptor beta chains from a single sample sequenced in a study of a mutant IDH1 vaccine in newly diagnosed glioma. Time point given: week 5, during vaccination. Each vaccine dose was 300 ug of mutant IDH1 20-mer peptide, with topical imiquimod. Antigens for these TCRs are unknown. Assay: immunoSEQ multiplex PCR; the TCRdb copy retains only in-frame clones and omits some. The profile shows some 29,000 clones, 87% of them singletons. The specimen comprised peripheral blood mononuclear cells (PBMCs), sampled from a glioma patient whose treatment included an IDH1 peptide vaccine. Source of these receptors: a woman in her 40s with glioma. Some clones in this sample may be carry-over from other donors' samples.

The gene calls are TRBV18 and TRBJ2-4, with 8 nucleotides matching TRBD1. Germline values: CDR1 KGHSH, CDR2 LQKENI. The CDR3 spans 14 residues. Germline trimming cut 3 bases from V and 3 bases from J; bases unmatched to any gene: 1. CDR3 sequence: CASSPTGGKNIQYF. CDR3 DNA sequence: TGTGCCAGCTCACCTACAGGGGGCAAAAACATTCAGTACTTC. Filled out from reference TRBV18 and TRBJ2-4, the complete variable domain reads NAGVMQNPRHLVRRRGQEARLRCSPMKGHSHVYWYRQLPEEGLKFMVYLQKENIIDESGMPKERFSAEFPKEGPSILRIQQVVRGDSAAYFCASSPTGGKNIQYFGAGTRLSVL.

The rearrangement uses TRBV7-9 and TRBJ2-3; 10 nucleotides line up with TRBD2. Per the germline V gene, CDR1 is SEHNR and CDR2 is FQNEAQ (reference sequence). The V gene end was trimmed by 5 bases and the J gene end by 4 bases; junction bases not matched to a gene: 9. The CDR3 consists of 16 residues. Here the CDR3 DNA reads TGTGCCAGCAGCAAAAAGCGGGAGGGCCGCCCAGATACGCAGTATTTT. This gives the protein CASSKKREGRPDTQYF. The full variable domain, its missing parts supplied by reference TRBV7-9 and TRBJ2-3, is DTGVSQNPRHKITKRGQNVTFRCDPISEHNRLYWYRQTLGQGPEFLTYFQNEAQLEKSRLLSDRFSAERPKGSFSTLEIQRTEQGDSAMYLCASSKKREGRPDTQYFGPGTRLTVL.

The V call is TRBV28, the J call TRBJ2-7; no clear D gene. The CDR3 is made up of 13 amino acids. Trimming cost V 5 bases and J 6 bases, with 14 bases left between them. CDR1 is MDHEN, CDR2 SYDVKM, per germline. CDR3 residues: CASSNPPLVEQYF. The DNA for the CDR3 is TGTGCCAGCAGTAACCCGCCCCTCGTCGAGCAGTACTTC.

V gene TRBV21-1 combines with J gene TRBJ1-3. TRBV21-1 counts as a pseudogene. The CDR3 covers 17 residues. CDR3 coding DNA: TGTGCCAGCAGCAAAAGGGCCAGACGTAAGGCTGGAAACACCATATATTTT. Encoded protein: CASSKRARRKAGNTIYF.

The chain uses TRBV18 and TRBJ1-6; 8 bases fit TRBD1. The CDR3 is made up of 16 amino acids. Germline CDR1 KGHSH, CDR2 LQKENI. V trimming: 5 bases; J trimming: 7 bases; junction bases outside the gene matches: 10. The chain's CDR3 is CASSEGQGLGNSPLHF. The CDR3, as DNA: TGTGCCAGCTCAGAAGGACAGGGCTTAGGAAATTCACCCCTCCACTTT.

The CDR3 nucleotides read TGTGCCAGCAGCGTAGGGGGGCGGATTGGCAAAAACATTCAGTACTTC. Translating gives CASSVGGRIGKNIQYF. The gene calls are TRBV9 and TRBJ2-4; a possible D gene is TRBD1 (6 bases). Trimming shortened V by 0 bases and J by 3 bases, and 13 bases separated the two germline ends. Germline V gene data show CDR1 as SGDLS and CDR2 as YYNGEE. There are 16 residues in the CDR3.

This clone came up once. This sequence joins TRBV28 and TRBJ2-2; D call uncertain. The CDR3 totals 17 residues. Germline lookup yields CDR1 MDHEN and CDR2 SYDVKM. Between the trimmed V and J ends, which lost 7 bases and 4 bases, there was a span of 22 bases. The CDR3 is CASTPKERLFGTGELFF. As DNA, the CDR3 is TGTGCCAGCACCCCGAAGGAACGGCTCTTTGGCACCGGGGAGCTGTTTTTT.

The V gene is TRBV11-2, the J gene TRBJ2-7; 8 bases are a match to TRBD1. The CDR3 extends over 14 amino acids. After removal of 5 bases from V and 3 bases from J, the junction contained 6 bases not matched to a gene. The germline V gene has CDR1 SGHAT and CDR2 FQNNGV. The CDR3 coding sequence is TGTGCCAGCAGCGTTACAGGGGGAAACTACGAGCAGTACTTC. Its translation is CASSVTGGNYEQYF.

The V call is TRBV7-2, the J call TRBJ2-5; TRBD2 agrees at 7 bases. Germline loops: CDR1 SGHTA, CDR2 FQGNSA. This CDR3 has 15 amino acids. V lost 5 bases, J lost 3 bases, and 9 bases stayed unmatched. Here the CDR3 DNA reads TGTGCCAGCAGCCCTCGCGGGCTAGCGGAAGAGACCCAGTACTTC. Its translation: CASSPRGLAEETQYF.

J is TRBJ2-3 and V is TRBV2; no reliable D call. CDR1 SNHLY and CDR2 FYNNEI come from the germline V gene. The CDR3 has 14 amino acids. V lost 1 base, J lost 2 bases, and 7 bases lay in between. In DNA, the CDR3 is TGTGCCAGCAGTGAAGAGAGTTCCACAGATACGCAGTATTTT. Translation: CASSEESSTDTQYF.

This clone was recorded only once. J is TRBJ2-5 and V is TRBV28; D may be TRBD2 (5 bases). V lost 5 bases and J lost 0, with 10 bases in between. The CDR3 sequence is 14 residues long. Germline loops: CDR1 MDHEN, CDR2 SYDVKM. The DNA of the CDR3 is TGTGCCAGCAGTGGGGAGACGTACCAAGAGACCCAGTACTTC. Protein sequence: CASSGETYQETQYF.

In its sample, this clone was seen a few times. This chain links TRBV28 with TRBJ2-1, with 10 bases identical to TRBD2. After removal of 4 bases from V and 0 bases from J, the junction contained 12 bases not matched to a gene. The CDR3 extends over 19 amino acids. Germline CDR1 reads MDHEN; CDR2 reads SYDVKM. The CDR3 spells CASSYVRLAGAPSYNEQFF. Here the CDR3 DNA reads TGTGCCAGCAGTTACGTGAGGCTAGCGGGAGCTCCCTCCTACAATGAGCAGTTCTTC. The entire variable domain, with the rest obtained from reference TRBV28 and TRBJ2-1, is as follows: DVKVTQSSRYLVKRTGEKVFLECVQDMDHENMFWYRQDPGLGLRLIYFSYDVKMKEKGDIPEGYSVSREKKERFSLILESASTNQTSMYLCASSYVRLAGAPSYNEQFFGPGTRLTVL.

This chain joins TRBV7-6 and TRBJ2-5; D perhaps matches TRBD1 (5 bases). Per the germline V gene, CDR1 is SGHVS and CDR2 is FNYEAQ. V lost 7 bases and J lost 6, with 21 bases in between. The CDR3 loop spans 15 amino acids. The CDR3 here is CASTILQDGVQTQYF. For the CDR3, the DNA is TGTGCCAGCACCATTTTACAGGACGGAGTCCAGACCCAGTACTTC.

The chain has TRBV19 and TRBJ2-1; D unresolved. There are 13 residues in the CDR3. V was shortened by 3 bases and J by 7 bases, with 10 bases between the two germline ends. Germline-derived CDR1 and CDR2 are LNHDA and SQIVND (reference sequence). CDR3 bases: TGTGCCAGTAGTATCCCCGACCGGAATGAGCAGTTCTTC. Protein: CASSIPDRNEQFF. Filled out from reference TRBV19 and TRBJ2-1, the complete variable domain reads DGGITQSPKYLFRKEGQNVTLSCEQNLNHDAMYWYRQDPGQGLRLIYYSQIVNDFQKGDIAEGYSVSREKKESFPLTVTSAQKNPTAFYLCASSIPDRNEQFFGPGTRLTVL.